The 31 T cell receptor beta chains below all came from one sample that was sequenced in a study of shared clonotypes between healthy human individuals (dated by TCRdb to about 2020). Libraries were constructed by the immunoSEQ multiplex PCR assay. TCRdb re-hosts the immuneACCESS table, in-frame sequences only. Its copies lack some clones; in the studies checked, an unresolved V gene accounts for under half of them, and the cause for the rest is not known. The table for this sample lists 530,000 or so clones; about 75% of them were counted only once. The ten largest clones take up approximately 13% of the sample. The material sequenced was PBMCs. Receptors were obtained from a woman in her thirties or forties in good health. Some clones in this sample may be carry-over from other donors' samples.

The rearrangement links TRBV5-1 to TRBJ2-5; no clear D gene. The length of the CDR3 is 17 residues. Germline V gives CDR1 SGHRS, CDR2 YFSETQ. Trimming took off 0 bases at V and 2 bases at J, with 17 bases between the two ends. CDR3 sequence: CASSLAEGSLIQETQYF. The CDR3 coding sequence is TGCGCCAGCAGCTTGGCGGAAGGTAGCCTAATACAAGAGACCCAGTACTTC.

The chain employs TRBV5-6 and TRBJ2-6; a possible D gene is TRBD2 (5 bases). Germline values: CDR1 SGHDT, CDR2 YYEEEE. This CDR3 has 17 residues. V was pared by 6 bases and J by 0 bases, with 16 bases between. The CDR3 region has the DNA TGTGCCAGCACCCTCAATAGCGTCCTCTCTGGGGCCAACGTCCTGACTTTC. Its protein is CASTLNSVLSGANVLTF. The entire variable domain, with the rest obtained from reference TRBV5-6 and TRBJ2-6, is as follows: DAGVTQSPTHLIKTRGQQVTLRCSPKSGHDTVSWYQQALGQGPQFIFQYYEEEERQRGNFPDRFSGHQFPNYSSELNVNALLLGDSALYLCASTLNSVLSGANVLTFGAGSRLTVL.

This clone has a handful of counts. Other nucleotide sequences in the sample specify the same CDR3. The genes are TRBV28 and TRBJ1-2; the D is unclear. Per germline, CDR1 MDHEN and CDR2 SYDVKM. V was cut by 2 bases and J by 3 bases, with 4 bases left in between. The CDR3 is 12 residues long. CDR3 nucleotides: TGTGCCAGCAGTTTACAGGACTATGGCTACACCTTC. It translates to CASSLQDYGYTF.

This chain connects TRBV28 to TRBJ1-2, with TRBD1 matching over 10 bases. The germline V gene encodes CDR1 MDHEN and CDR2 SYDVKM. The CDR3 contains 17 residues. Trimming took 7 bases from V and 4 from J; bases not matched to a gene: 15. The CDR3 loop is CASIPPGTGAVVYGYTF. The DNA of the CDR3 is TGTGCCAGCATCCCGCCTGGGACAGGGGCCGTAGTCTATGGCTACACCTTC.

This clone was seen ten or more times. The chain employs TRBV6-4 and TRBJ2-1; D gene uncertain. This CDR3 comprises 13 residues. Germline-derived CDR1 and CDR2 are MRHNA and SNTAGT. Trimming left V 3 bases short and J 9 bases short, with 12 bases between. The DNA for the CDR3 is TGTGCCAGCAGTGAGCGTCTATTGAGTGAGCAGTTCTTC. Encoded protein: CASSERLLSEQFF.

This clone was seen once. The J gene is TRBJ2-3, the V gene TRBV25-1; TRBD2 agrees at 9 bases. CDR3 length: 14 amino acids. Germline V gives CDR1 MGHDK, CDR2 SYGVNS. The ends lost 7 bases at V and 3 bases at J; junction bases unmatched: 5. The CDR3 is CASTPAGGTDTQYF. The CDR3 nucleotides are TGTGCCAGCACCCCAGCGGGAGGTACAGATACGCAGTATTTT.

The chain uses TRBV11-2 and TRBJ2-5; 8 nucleotides match TRBD2. V was clipped by 5 bases and J by 6 bases; unmatched bases: 11. The germline V gene encodes CDR1 SGHAT and CDR2 FQNNGV. CDR3 length: 15 amino acids. This chain's CDR3 is CASSPPGGGAQTQYF. The CDR3 DNA follows: TGTGCCAGCAGCCCCCCCGGGGGGGGCGCCCAGACCCAGTACTTC.

This clone was recorded a few times. The chain links TRBV6-4 to TRBJ2-3; 8 bases are a match to TRBD2. Germline values: CDR1 MRHNA, CDR2 SNTAGT. The CDR3 is 15 residues long. The junction had 3 bases not matched to a gene; V was cut back by 0 bases and J by 4 bases. In DNA, the CDR3 is TGTGCCAGCAGTGACTCGTCGGGAGGGCCAGATACGCAGTATTTT. This translates into CASSDSSGGPDTQYF.

About this clone: The sample contains more than one DNA sequence encoding this CDR3. This chain joins TRBV7-3 and TRBJ1-1; D gene ambiguous. The CDR3 is made up of 13 amino acids. Trimming shortened V by 1 base and J by 2 bases, and 5 bases separated the two germline ends. Germline assignment: CDR1 SGHTA and CDR2 FQGTGA. CDR3 nucleotides: TGTGCCAGCAGCTTAATGGGAAACACTGAAGCTTTCTTT. This sequence encodes CASSLMGNTEAFF.

The chain joins TRBV20-1 to TRBJ2-3, with 7 positions matching TRBD2. The length of the CDR3 is 11 residues. The germline gives CDR1 DFQATT, CDR2 SNEGSKA (reference sequence). The trim removed 3 bases at V and 7 bases at J, leaving 1 base unmatched. The CDR3 here is CSASGRYTQYF. CDR3 coding DNA: TGCAGTGCTAGCGGGAGGTATACGCAGTATTTT.

V usage is TRBV7-9 and J usage is TRBJ2-1; 7 bases are shared with TRBD2. V shed 6 bases, J shed 9 bases, and the junction held 11 bases outside the gene matches. The V gene's germline CDR1 is SEHNR and CDR2 FQNEAQ (reference sequence). CDR3 length equals 14 residues. Written as DNA, the CDR3 is TGTGCCAGCAGGGGCCGACTAGCTCGGGGTGAGCAGTTCTTC. It is translated as CASRGRLARGEQFF.

J is TRBJ2-1 and V is TRBV5-1; 11 bases line up with TRBD2. CDR1 is SGHRS and CDR2 is YFSETQ in the germline V gene. The CDR3 covers 15 residues. The J segment lost 5 bases and the V segment lost 7 bases, leaving 8 bases of the junction unmatched. The CDR3 region is CASGPGLAANNEQFF. The CDR3 DNA reads as TGCGCCAGCGGACCGGGACTAGCGGCCAACAATGAGCAGTTCTTC.

This clone was counted a few times. The chain links TRBV6-6 to TRBJ1-1, with D possibly matching TRBD1 (5 bases). Germline V CDR1 and CDR2: MNHNY, SVGAGI (reference sequence). The CDR3 covers 14 residues. Trimming removed 0 bases from V and 4 bases from J, with 9 bases in between. CDR3 region: CASSYSLGGTEAFF. As DNA, the CDR3 is TGTGCCAGCAGTTACTCTTTGGGGGGCACTGAAGCTTTCTTT.

This clone was observed once. As DNA, the CDR3 is TGTGCCAGTACCCCCGCAGGTTCGTCCTACGAGCAGTACTTC. It yields the protein CASTPAGSSYEQYF. The V and J genes are TRBV19 and TRBJ2-7; D uncertain. Trimming left V 7 bases short and J 1 base short, with 14 bases between. This CDR3 has 14 amino acids. CDR1 and CDR2 from the germline V gene are LNHDA and SQIVND (reference sequence). Looking up the rest from reference TRBV19 and TRBJ2-7 gives the full variable domain: DGGITQSPKYLFRKEGQNVTLSCEQNLNHDAMYWYRQDPGQGLRLIYYSQIVNDFQKGDIAEGYSVSREKKESFPLTVTSAQKNPTAFYLCASTPAGSSYEQYFGPGTRLTVT.

The chain recombines TRBV7-2 with TRBJ1-3; no clear D gene. This CDR3 is 15 amino acids long. CDR1 SGHTA and CDR2 FQGNSA come from the germline V gene. The V end lost 2 bases, the J end lost 2 bases, and 10 bases lay between the germline ends. The CDR3 reads CASSLYLVAGNTIYF. The CDR3 region has the DNA TGTGCCAGCAGCTTATATCTAGTGGCTGGAAACACCATATATTTT.

The sample holds a few counts of this clone. Distinct nucleotide sequences in the sample also encode this CDR3. The chain combines TRBV6-1 with TRBJ1-1; D unclear. Germline CDR1 reads MNHNS; CDR2 reads SASEGT. Trimming took off 6 bases at V and 2 bases at J, with 7 bases between the two ends. The CDR3 is made up of 12 amino acids. The CDR3 protein is CASSGDNTEAFF. The CDR3 DNA is TGTGCCAGCAGCGGGGATAACACTGAAGCTTTCTTT.

The chain uses TRBV9 and TRBJ1-2; D remains ambiguous. The CDR3 runs 15 residues. The V gene lost 0 bases and the J gene lost 2 bases, with 11 bases spanning the gap. The germline V gene encodes CDR1 SGDLS and CDR2 YYNGEE. CDR3 in DNA: TGTGCCAGCAGCGTAGGTTCGGGATACAACTATGGCTACACCTTC. It codes for CASSVGSGYNYGYTF.

This chain's CDR3 is CASGLVQGRGTSYTF. The DNA for the CDR3 is TGTGCTAGTGGTTTGGTACAGGGCAGGGGGACTAGCTACACCTTC. This rearrangement joins TRBV12-5 to TRBJ1-2; 7 bases match TRBD1. There are 15 residues in the CDR3. Germline V lookup: CDR1 LGHNT, CDR2 FRNRAP. The trim removed 0 bases at V and 9 bases at J, leaving 10 bases unmatched.

The chain couples TRBV7-9 to TRBJ1-1; D uncertain. Germline V CDR1 and CDR2: SEHNR, FQNEAQ (reference sequence). Trimming left V 2 bases short and J 0 bases short, with 16 bases between. The CDR3 runs 17 residues. The CDR3 protein is CASSLKGSGRMNTEAFF. DNA for the CDR3: TGTGCCAGCAGCTTAAAGGGCTCGGGAAGGATGAACACTGAAGCTTTCTTT.

The V and J genes are TRBV5-1 and TRBJ2-7; D may be TRBD2 (5 bases). The CDR3 extends over 15 amino acids. Germline-derived CDR1 and CDR2 are SGHRS and YFSETQ. Trimming took 0 bases from V and 0 from J, leaving 10 bases between them. CDR3 nucleotide sequence: TGCGCCAGCAGCTTGGGGTCGGGGTCCTCCTACGAGCAGTACTTC. Translated, it gives CASSLGSGSSYEQYF.

This clone was counted a single time. One end of the junction varies from germline; a read error may be responsible. The rearrangement uses TRBV5-8 and TRBJ1-1; D call uncertain. The CDR3 totals 11 residues. Germline V gene sequence: CDR1 SGHTS, CDR2 YDEGEE. CDR3 region: CASSPGHVAHF. The CDR3 DNA reads as TGTGCCAGCAGCCCAGGTCATGTCGCGCATTTT.

A single count supports this clone. This sequence joins TRBV5-1 and TRBJ1-2, with D possibly being TRBD1 (6 bases). The V gene lost 7 bases and the J gene lost 5 bases, with 21 bases spanning the gap. Germline-derived CDR1 and CDR2 are SGHRS and YFSETQ. The CDR3 loop spans 15 amino acids. CDR3 sequence reads: CASGSQGPSFYGYTF. CDR3 nucleotides: TGCGCCAGCGGTTCCCAGGGGCCATCCTTTTATGGCTACACCTTC.

V gene TRBV7-2 combines with J gene TRBJ1-4; the D gene is possibly TRBD1 (6 bases). Germline loops: CDR1 SGHTA, CDR2 FQGNSA. The CDR3 covers 13 residues. Trimming shortened V by 5 bases and J by 7 bases, and 11 bases separated the two germline ends. DNA of the CDR3: TGTGCCAGCAGCCGGGGGCCCCCTGAAAAACTGTTTTTT. Translated, it gives CASSRGPPEKLFF.

The rearrangement links TRBV9 to TRBJ2-5; 7 positions match TRBD2. The CDR3 is 15 residues long. V lost 0 bases, J lost 2 bases, and 4 bases stayed unmatched. Looked up from germline, CDR1 is SGDLS and CDR2 is YYNGEE. The CDR3 coding sequence is TGTGCCAGCAGCGTAGGTCCGCGGGAGCAAGAGACCCAGTACTTC. This sequence encodes CASSVGPREQETQYF.

This clone was seen only once. The chain joins TRBV27 to TRBJ1-5; 10 bases are a match to TRBD1. Germline CDR1 is MNHEY and CDR2 is SMNVEV (reference sequence). The J segment lost 10 bases and the V segment lost 5 bases, leaving 5 bases of the junction unmatched. The CDR3 sequence is 13 residues long. As DNA, the CDR3 is TGTGCCAGCAGTGGGACAGGGGACGGTCCCCAGCATTTT. Translated, it gives CASSGTGDGPQHF.

The chain carries TRBV7-8 and TRBJ2-1; the D is unclear. CDR1 and CDR2 from the germline V gene are SGHVS and FQNEAQ. V lost 5 bases to trimming and J lost 0 bases, with 23 bases between them. CDR3 size: 19 residues. Here the CDR3 reads CASSLTPPNDHYSYNEQFF. CDR3 nucleotide sequence: TGTGCCAGCAGCCTAACCCCTCCCAATGACCACTACTCCTACAATGAGCAGTTCTTC.

The chain carries TRBV6-6 and TRBJ1-5; D is unclear. The V gene's germline CDR1 is MNHNY and CDR2 SVGAGI (reference sequence). Trimming took off 6 bases at V and 5 bases at J, with 14 bases between the two ends. The CDR3 runs 14 residues. The CDR3 region has the DNA TGTGCCAGCAGACCCTACCGAGGTCATCAGCCCCAGCATTTT. It encodes CASRPYRGHQPQHF.

This clone was observed a few times. The chain couples TRBV19 to TRBJ2-1, with D perhaps matching TRBD2 (5 bases). The CDR3 loop spans 14 amino acids. Germline CDR1 and CDR2: LNHDA and SQIVND (reference sequence). V lost 7 bases and J 6 bases, leaving 16 bases between the germline ends. The DNA of the CDR3 is TGTGCCAGTAAGGCCCTAGCTGGTTCCAATGAGCAGTTCTTC. It yields the protein CASKALAGSNEQFF. The whole variable domain, remainder taken from reference TRBV19 and TRBJ2-1, is DGGITQSPKYLFRKEGQNVTLSCEQNLNHDAMYWYRQDPGQGLRLIYYSQIVNDFQKGDIAEGYSVSREKKESFPLTVTSAQKNPTAFYLCASKALAGSNEQFFGPGTRLTVL.

The chain employs TRBV11-1 and TRBJ1-1; 8 bases are a match to TRBD1. The CDR3 spans 13 residues. J was trimmed by 5 bases and V by 7 bases; bases with no gene match: 6. Germline V CDR1 and CDR2: SGHAT, FQDESV (reference sequence). In DNA form, the CDR3 reads TGTGCCAGCACCTTTACAGGGGGAACTGAAGCTTTCTTT. As protein: CASTFTGGTEAFF.

V usage is TRBV19 and J usage is TRBJ2-1; TRBD1 matches at 8 bases. CDR1 and CDR2 (germline): LNHDA, SQIVND (reference sequence). There are 14 residues in the CDR3. The ends lost 7 bases at V and 6 bases at J; junction bases unmatched: 8. This CDR3 is CASIARTGRNEQFF. In DNA form, the CDR3 reads TGTGCCAGTATCGCCAGGACAGGGCGCAATGAGCAGTTCTTC.

This clone was seen a single time. V is TRBV10-3 and J is TRBJ1-5; 12 bases are a match to TRBD1. Germline trimming cut 0 bases from V and 7 bases from J; bases unmatched to any gene: 7. The CDR3 is 17 residues long. Germline-derived CDR1 and CDR2 are ENHRY and SYGVKD. The CDR3 sequence: CAISESGTGGDGQPQHF. CDR3 DNA sequence: TGTGCCATCAGTGAGTCCGGGACAGGGGGCGACGGACAGCCCCAGCATTTT.